A single sample is the source of the 4 T cell receptor beta chains below, sequenced in a study of shared clonotypes between healthy human individuals. Sequencing was performed with immunoSEQ multiplex PCR; in TCRdb, only in-frame clones are kept and a portion is missing. The table has some 2 million clones, about 94% seen once. The naive CD8 population came from CD45RO-negative cells selected for CCR7, without terminally differentiated effector memory CD45RA+ cells. Sequencing was performed on naive CD8+ T cells sorted from blood. Receptor source: a man aged 18 to 30 in good health.

CDR3 region: CASSYIDGGDNEQFF. The CDR3 DNA reads TGTGCCAGCAGTTACATTGACGGCGGGGACAATGAGCAGTTCTTC. This chain links TRBV6-6 with TRBJ2-1, with a possible D match to TRBD2 (6 bases). Trimming stripped 2 bases from V and 5 bases from J, with 13 bases between. The CDR3 sequence is 15 residues long. Looked up from germline, CDR1 is MNHNY and CDR2 is SVGAGI (reference sequence).

This chain connects TRBV4-3 to TRBJ2-1; D remains unclear. The CDR3 contains 13 residues. CDR1 and CDR2 from the germline V gene are LGHNA and YSLEER. V was cut by 1 base and J by 7 bases, with 8 bases left in between. The CDR3 sequence is CASSQGSDNEQFF. CDR3 bases: TGCGCCAGCAGCCAAGGGAGCGATAATGAGCAGTTCTTC.

A single count supports this clone. Distinct nucleotide sequences in the sample also encode this CDR3. The chain recombines TRBV5-1 with TRBJ2-7; D call uncertain. Looked up from germline, CDR1 is SGHRS and CDR2 is YFSETQ. The CDR3 covers 13 residues. Trimming took off 2 bases at V and 2 bases at J, with 8 bases between the two ends. DNA of the CDR3: TGCGCCAGCAGCTTAACCCCGACCTACGAGCAGTACTTC. Protein product: CASSLTPTYEQYF.

CDR3 coding DNA: TGTGCCAGCAGCTTGTATCGGGGGCGCGGGATGAACACTGAAGCTTTCTTT. Its protein is CASSLYRGRGMNTEAFF. V is TRBV7-8 and J is TRBJ1-1, with a tentative D call TRBD1 (6 bases). Looked up from germline, CDR1 is SGHVS and CDR2 is FQNEAQ. V lost 3 bases and J lost 0, with 17 bases in between. The CDR3 loop spans 17 amino acids.